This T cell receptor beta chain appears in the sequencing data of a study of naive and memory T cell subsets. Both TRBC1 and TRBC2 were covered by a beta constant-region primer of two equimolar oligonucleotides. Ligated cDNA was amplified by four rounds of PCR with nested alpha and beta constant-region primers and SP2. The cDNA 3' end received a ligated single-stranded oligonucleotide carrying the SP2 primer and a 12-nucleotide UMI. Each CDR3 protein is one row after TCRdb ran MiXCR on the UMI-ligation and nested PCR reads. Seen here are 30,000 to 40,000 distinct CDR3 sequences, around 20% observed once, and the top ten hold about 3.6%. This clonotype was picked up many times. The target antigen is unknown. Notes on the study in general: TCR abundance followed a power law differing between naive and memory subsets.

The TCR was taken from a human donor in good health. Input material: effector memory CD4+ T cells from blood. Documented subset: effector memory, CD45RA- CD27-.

CDR3 loop: CASSLVRKQGAYEQYF. The CDR3 DNA reads TGTGCCAGCAGTTTAGTACGTAAACAGGGGGCCTACGAGCAGTACTTC. The chain employs TRBV28 and TRBJ2-7; the match to TRBD1 covers 8 bases. Germline-derived CDR1 and CDR2 are MDHEN and SYDVKM. The CDR3 runs 16 residues. J gave up 2 bases and V 2 bases, and 8 bases lay outside the gene matches.